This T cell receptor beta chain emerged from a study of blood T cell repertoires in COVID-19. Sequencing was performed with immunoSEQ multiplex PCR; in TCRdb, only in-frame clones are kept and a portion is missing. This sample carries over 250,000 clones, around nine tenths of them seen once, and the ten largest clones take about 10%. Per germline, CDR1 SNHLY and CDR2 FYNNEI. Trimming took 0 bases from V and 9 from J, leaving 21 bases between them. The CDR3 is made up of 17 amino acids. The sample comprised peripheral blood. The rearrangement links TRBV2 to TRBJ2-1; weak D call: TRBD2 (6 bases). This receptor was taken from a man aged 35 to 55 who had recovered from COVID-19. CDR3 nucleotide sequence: TGTGCCAGCAGTGAAGCGAGTATGCGACTAGGGATGAGTGAGCAGTTCTTC. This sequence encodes CASSEASMRLGMSEQFF.